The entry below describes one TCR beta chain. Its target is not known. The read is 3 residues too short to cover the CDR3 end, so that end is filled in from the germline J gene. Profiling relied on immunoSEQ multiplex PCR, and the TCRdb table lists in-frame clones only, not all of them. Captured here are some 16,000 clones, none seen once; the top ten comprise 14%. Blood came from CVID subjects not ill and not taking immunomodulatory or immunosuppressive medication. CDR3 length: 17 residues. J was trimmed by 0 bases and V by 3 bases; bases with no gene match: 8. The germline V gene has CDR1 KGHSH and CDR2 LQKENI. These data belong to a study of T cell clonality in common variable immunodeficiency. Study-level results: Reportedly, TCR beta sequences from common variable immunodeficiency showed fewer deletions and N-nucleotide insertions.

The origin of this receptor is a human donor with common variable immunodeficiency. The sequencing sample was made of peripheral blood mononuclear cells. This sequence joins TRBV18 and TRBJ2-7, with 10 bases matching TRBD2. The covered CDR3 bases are TGTGCCAGCTCACCCTTTAGCGGGGGGCCGGTCTCCTACGAG. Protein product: CASSPFSGGPVSYE. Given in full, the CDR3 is CASSPFSGGPVSYEQYF.